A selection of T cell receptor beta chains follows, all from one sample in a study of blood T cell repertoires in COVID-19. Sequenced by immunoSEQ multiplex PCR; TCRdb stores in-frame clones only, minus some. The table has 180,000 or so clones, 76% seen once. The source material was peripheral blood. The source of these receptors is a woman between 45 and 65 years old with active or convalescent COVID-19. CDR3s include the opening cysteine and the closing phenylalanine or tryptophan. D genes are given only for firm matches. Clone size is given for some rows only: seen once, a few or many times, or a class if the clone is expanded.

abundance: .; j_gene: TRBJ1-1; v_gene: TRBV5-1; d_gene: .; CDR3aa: CASSFSGTFNVDTEAFF; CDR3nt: TGCGCCAGCAGCTTCTCCGGGACATTTAATGTGGACACTGAAGCTTTCTTT
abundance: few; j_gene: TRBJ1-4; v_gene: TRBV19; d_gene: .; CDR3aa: CATLAAGEKLFF; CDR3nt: TGTGCCACCCTAGCCGCCGGAGAAAAACTGTTTTTT
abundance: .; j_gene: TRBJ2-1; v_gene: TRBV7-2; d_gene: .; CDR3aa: CASSFMAGGMNEQFF; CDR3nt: TGTGCCAGCAGCTTTATGGCAGGGGGGATGAATGAGCAGTTCTTC
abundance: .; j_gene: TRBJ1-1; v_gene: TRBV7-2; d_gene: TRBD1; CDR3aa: CASSITHGTGVMNTEAFF; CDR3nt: TGTGCCAGCAGCATAACCCATGGGACAGGGGTCATGAACACTGAAGCTTTCTTT
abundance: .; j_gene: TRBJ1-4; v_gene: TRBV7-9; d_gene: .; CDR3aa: CASSLKGNEKLFF; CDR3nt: TGTGCCAGCAGCTTAAAGGGGAATGAAAAACTGTTTTTT
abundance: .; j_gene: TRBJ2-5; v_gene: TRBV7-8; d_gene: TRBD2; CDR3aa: CASSYRLAGTRQETQYF; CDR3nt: TGTGCCAGCAGCTACCGCCTAGCGGGGACACGTCAAGAGACCCAGTACTTC
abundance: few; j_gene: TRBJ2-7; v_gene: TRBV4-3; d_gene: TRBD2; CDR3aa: CASSQEWGTRPYEQYF; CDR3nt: TGCGCCAGCAGCCAAGAATGGGGGACTAGACCCTACGAGCAGTACTTC
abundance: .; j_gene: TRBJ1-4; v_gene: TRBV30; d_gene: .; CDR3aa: CARTGNNEKLFF; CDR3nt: TGTGCCCGAACGGGGAATAATGAAAAACTGTTTTTT
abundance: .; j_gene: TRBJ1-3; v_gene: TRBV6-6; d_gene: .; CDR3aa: CASLWHSGNTIYF; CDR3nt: TGTGCCAGTCTGTGGCACTCTGGAAACACCATATATTTT
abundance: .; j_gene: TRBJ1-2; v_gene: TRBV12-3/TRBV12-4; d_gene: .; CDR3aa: CASSLARQDGYTF; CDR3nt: TGTGCCAGCAGTTTAGCCCGACAGGATGGCTACACCTTC
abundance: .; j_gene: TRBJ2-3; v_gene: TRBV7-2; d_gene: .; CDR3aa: CASRLRESTDTQYF; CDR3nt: TGTGCCAGCAGACTCAGGGAAAGCACAGATACGCAGTATTTT
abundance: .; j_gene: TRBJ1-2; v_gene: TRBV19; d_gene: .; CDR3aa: CASSMGVTYGYTF; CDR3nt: TGTGCCAGTAGTATGGGCGTTACCTATGGCTACACCTTC
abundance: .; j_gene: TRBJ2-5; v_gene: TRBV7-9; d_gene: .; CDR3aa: CASEGGQETQYF; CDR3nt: TGTGCCAGCGAGGGGGGGCAAGAGACCCAGTACTTC
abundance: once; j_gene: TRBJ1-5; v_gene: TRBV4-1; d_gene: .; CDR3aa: CASSQEGLGRGSNQPQHF; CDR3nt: TGCGCCAGCAGCCAAGAGGGGTTAGGCAGAGGGAGCAATCAGCCCCAGCATTTT
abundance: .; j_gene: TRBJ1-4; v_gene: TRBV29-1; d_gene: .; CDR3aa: CSAIDRTTNEKLFF; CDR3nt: TGCAGCGCTATCGACAGGACAACTAATGAAAAACTGTTTTTT
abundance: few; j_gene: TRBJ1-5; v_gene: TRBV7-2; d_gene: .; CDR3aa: CASSLDMGGLNQPQHF; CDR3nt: TGTGCCAGCAGCTTAGATATGGGAGGGTTGAATCAGCCCCAGCATTTT
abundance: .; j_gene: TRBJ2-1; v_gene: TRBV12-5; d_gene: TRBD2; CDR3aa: CASGAGLAGPNEQFF; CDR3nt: TGTGCTAGTGGGGCCGGACTAGCGGGGCCCAATGAGCAGTTCTTC
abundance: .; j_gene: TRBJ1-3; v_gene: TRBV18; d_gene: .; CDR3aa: CASSPSRANGNTIYF; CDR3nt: TGTGCCAGCTCACCAAGCAGGGCCAATGGAAACACCATATATTTT
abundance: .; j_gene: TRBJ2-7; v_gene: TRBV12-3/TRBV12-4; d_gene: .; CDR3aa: CASSSLQGSEQYF; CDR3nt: TGTGCCAGCAGTTCCCTACAGGGTTCCGAGCAGTACTTC
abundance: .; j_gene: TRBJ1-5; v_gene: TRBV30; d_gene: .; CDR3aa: CAWSVGGRGQPQHF; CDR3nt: TGTGCCTGGAGTGTAGGGGGACGGGGTCAGCCCCAGCATTTT
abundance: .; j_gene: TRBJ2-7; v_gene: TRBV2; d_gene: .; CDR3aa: CASSEGGVGSGFRSYEQYF; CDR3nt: TGTGCCAGCAGTGAAGGGGGGGTTGGTAGCGGATTTCGAAGCTACGAGCAGTACTTC
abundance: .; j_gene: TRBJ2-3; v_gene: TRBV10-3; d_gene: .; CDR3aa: CAISDTGQYTDTQYF; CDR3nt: TGTGCCATCAGTGATACAGGACAGTACACAGATACGCAGTATTTT
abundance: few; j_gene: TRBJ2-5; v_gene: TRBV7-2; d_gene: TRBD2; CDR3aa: CASSPRSGGALETQYF; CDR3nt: TGTGCCAGCAGCCCTCGTAGCGGGGGGGCGTTGGAGACCCAGTACTTC
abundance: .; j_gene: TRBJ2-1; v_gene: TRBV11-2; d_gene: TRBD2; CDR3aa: CASSKRTSGANNEQFF; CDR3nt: TGTGCCAGCAGCAAACGGACTAGCGGGGCCAACAATGAGCAGTTCTTC
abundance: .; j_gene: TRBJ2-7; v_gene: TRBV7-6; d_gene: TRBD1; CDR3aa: CASSSPGQGAYEQYF; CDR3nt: TGTGCCAGCAGCTCCCCTGGACAGGGGGCCTACGAGCAGTACTTC
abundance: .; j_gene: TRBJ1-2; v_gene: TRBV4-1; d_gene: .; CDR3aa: CASSQNRETNLYGYTF; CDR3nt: TGCGCCAGCAGCCAGAACAGGGAAACCAACCTCTATGGCTACACCTTC